Shown below are 16 T cell receptor beta chains from a single sample sequenced in a study of T cell repertoires in cytomegalovirus infection. One entry per CDR3 protein results from TCRdb running MiXCR on the reads. Of around 71,000 distinct CDR3 sequences listed, roughly 37% were seen once; the top ten hold just over 90%. Their recognized antigens are unknown. Sequences were derived from CD8+ T cells from cultured PBMCs, sampled from culture after CMV antigen stimulation. The receptors were gathered from a human donor in good health (CMV status not recorded). Some clones in this sample may be carry-over from other donors' samples.

This rearrangement joins TRBV6-4 to TRBJ1-6; 9 bases line up with TRBD1. V trimming: 0 bases; J trimming: 0 bases; junction bases outside the gene matches: 6. The CDR3 extends over 19 amino acids. From germline, CDR1 is MRHNA and CDR2 SNTAGT. The CDR3 DNA follows: TGTGCCAGCAGTGACTCTAAGTCGACAGGGGGCTCCTATAATTCACCCCTCCACTTT. Translation: CASSDSKSTGGSYNSPLHF.

This clonotype was seen a few times. The chain uses TRBV7-2 and TRBJ2-7; 7 positions agree with TRBD1. The CDR3 totals 14 residues. With 3 bases clipped from V and 3 bases from J, the junction kept 5 bases outside the gene matches. Germline V gene sequence: CDR1 SGHTA, CDR2 FQGNSA. The CDR3 DNA is TGTGCCAGCAGCTTCTGGACAGGAGACTACGAGCAGTACTTC. Protein sequence: CASSFWTGDYEQYF. The entire variable domain, with the rest obtained from reference TRBV7-2 and TRBJ2-7, is as follows: GAGVSQSPSNKVTEKGKDVELRCDPISGHTALYWYRQSLGQGLEFLIYFQGNSAPDKSGLPSDRFSAERTGGSVSTLTIQRTQQEDSAVYLCASSFWTGDYEQYFGPGTRLTVT.

The chain employs TRBV6-1 and TRBJ2-3, with D possibly called TRBD1 or TRBD2 (5 bases each). CDR3 length: 13 residues. Trimming cost V 5 bases and J 4 bases, with 10 bases left between them. Germline loops: CDR1 MNHNS, CDR2 SASEGT. CDR3 amino acids: CASSYLGADTQYF. The CDR3 nucleotides read TGTGCCAGCAGTTATCTGGGGGCAGATACGCAGTATTTT.

The table lists this clonotype with a few counts. The chain recombines TRBV20-1 with TRBJ2-3, with 8 bases fitting TRBD1. The CDR3 length is 14 residues. Germline-derived CDR1 and CDR2 are DFQATT and SNEGSKA (reference sequence). With V trimmed by 2 bases and J by 5 bases, 6 bases remained unmatched. The CDR3, as DNA: TGCAGTGCTAGATGGGGGACAGGTGTAGATACGCAGTATTTT. Amino acids: CSARWGTGVDTQYF.

The rearrangement links TRBV25-1 to TRBJ2-1; TRBD2 is a possible D gene (7 bases). V shed 4 bases and J shed 6 bases, with 10 bases lying between them. Looked up from germline, CDR1 is MGHDK and CDR2 is SYGVNS. The CDR3 is made up of 13 amino acids. The CDR3 spells CASSVGGGNEQFF. CDR3 sequence (DNA): TGTGCCAGCAGTGTGGGAGGGGGCAATGAGCAGTTCTTC.

This clonotype has a handful of counts. The chain employs TRBV13 and TRBJ1-5; D remains ambiguous. Germline loops: CDR1 PRHDT, CDR2 FYEKMQ (reference sequence). This CDR3 has 12 amino acids. V was shortened by 4 bases and J by 5 bases, with 6 bases between the two germline ends. The CDR3 region is CASSSGYQPQHF. The DNA of the CDR3 is TGTGCCAGCAGCTCCGGGTATCAGCCCCAGCATTTT.

The V call is TRBV7-8, the J call TRBJ2-5, with TRBD2 matching over 11 bases. The CDR3 loop spans 16 amino acids. V shed 5 bases, J shed 7 bases, and the junction held 12 bases outside the gene matches. Germline V gene lookup returns CDR1 SGHVS and CDR2 FQNEAQ. CDR3 loop: CASSPLVAGGFTTQYF. CDR3 nucleotides: TGTGCCAGCAGCCCCCTTGTAGCGGGGGGGTTCACGACCCAGTACTTC.

V usage is TRBV6-1 and J usage is TRBJ2-7; 10 nucleotides line up with TRBD1. Germline V lookup: CDR1 MNHNS, CDR2 SASEGT. The CDR3 contains 15 residues. With 1 base clipped from V and 4 bases from J, the junction kept 4 bases outside the gene matches. The CDR3 protein is CASSEGQGALYEQYF. As DNA, the CDR3 is TGTGCCAGCAGTGAAGGACAGGGGGCTCTGTACGAGCAGTACTTC.

This clonotype was detected only a few times. The chain has TRBV2 and TRBJ2-5, with 8 bases matching TRBD1. This CDR3 contains 14 residues. Germline assignment: CDR1 SNHLY and CDR2 FYNNEI. V shed 9 bases, J shed 3 bases, and the junction held 9 bases outside the gene matches. This CDR3 is CASLGTGVEETQYF. The CDR3 DNA is TGTGCCAGTCTGGGGACAGGCGTAGAAGAGACCCAGTACTTC.

The rearrangement joins TRBV4-1 to TRBJ1-1; unclear D gene. CDR1 and CDR2 from the germline V gene are MGHRA and YSYEKL. Trimming took off 0 bases at V and 0 bases at J, with 8 bases between the two ends. The CDR3 has 15 amino acids. The CDR3 nucleotides read TGCGCCAGCAGCCAAGAACTTCAGCTGAACACTGAAGCTTTCTTT. Translated, it gives CASSQELQLNTEAFF.

Here the CDR3 reads CATSARLHSLHGYGYTF. The CDR3 DNA sequence: TGTGCCACCAGCGCTCGCCTCCACAGTTTGCATGGCTATGGCTACACCTTC. The V and J genes are TRBV15 and TRBJ1-2; D remains ambiguous. V was trimmed by 5 bases and J by 4 bases, leaving 23 bases between them. Germline lookup yields CDR1 LNHNV and CDR2 YYDKDF (reference sequence). The CDR3 totals 17 residues.

The chain is built from TRBV7-2 and TRBJ1-6; the D gene is possibly TRBD1 (5 bases). The CDR3 consists of 20 residues. Per the germline V gene, CDR1 is SGHTA and CDR2 is FQGNSA. Trimming stripped 3 bases from V and 0 bases from J, with 21 bases between. The CDR3 region has the DNA TGTGCCAGCAGCTTGGGGCTGGGGACTCACTCCAGCTCCTATAATTCACCCCTCCACTTT. Protein product: CASSLGLGTHSSSYNSPLHF.

The J gene is TRBJ2-7, the V gene TRBV7-2, with 7 bases matching TRBD2. The length of the CDR3 is 16 residues. V was pared by 2 bases and J by 0 bases, with 7 bases of the junction left unmatched. CDR1 and CDR2 (germline): SGHTA, FQGNSA. This chain's CDR3 is CASSLYGRGSSYEQYF. The CDR3 DNA reads as TGTGCCAGCAGCTTATATGGGCGGGGGAGCTCCTACGAGCAGTACTTC.

Many counts were recorded for this clonotype. CDR3 amino acids: CSVEPSDRNSYNEQFF. The CDR3 DNA is TGCAGCGTTGAACCATCGGACAGAAACTCCTACAATGAGCAGTTCTTC. The chain recombines TRBV29-1 with TRBJ2-1; maybe TRBD1 (6 bases). The CDR3 has 16 amino acids. Trimming left V 2 bases short and J 0 bases short, with 14 bases between. Germline lookup yields CDR1 SQVTM and CDR2 ANQGSEA.

The chain employs TRBV7-2 and TRBJ2-7; no definite D call. The CDR3 loop spans 11 amino acids. V was cut by 1 base and J by 9 bases, with 7 bases left in between. Germline V gene sequence: CDR1 SGHTA, CDR2 FQGNSA. DNA of the CDR3: TGTGCCAGCAGCTTAGGGGGTGGGCAGTACTTC. Amino acid sequence: CASSLGGGQYF.

The chain recombines TRBV7-9 with TRBJ2-5; 7 bases fit TRBD2. Trimming removed 3 bases from V and 5 bases from J; junction bases left unmatched: 9. Germline CDR1 is SEHNR and CDR2 is FQNEAQ (reference sequence). The CDR3 covers 15 residues. CDR3 region: CASSFGLAEIETQYF. CDR3 in DNA: TGTGCCAGCAGCTTTGGGCTAGCGGAGATCGAGACCCAGTACTTC.